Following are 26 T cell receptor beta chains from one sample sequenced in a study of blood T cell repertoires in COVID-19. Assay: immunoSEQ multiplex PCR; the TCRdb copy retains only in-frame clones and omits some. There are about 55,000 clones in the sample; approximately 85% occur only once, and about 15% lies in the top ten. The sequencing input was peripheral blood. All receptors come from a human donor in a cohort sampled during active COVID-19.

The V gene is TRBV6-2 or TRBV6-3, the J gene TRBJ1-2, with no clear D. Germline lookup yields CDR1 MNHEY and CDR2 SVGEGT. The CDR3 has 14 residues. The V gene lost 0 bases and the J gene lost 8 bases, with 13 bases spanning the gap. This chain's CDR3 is CASSYSDKRRGYTF. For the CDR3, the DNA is TGTGCCAGCAGTTACTCAGACAAAAGGCGCGGCTACACCTTC.

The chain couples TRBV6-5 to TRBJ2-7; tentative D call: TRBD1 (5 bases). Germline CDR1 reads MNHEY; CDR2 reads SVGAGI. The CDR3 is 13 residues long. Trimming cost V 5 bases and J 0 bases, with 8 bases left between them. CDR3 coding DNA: TGTGCCAGCAGTCGACAGTTCTCCTACGAGCAGTACTTC. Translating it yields CASSRQFSYEQYF.

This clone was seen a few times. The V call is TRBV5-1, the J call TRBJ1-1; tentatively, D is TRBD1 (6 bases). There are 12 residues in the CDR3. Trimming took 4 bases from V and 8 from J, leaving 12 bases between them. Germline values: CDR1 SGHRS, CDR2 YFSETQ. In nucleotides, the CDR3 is TGCGCCAGCAGCGACCCCGGGACAGAAGCTTTCTTT. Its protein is CASSDPGTEAFF. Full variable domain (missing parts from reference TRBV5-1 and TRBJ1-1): KAGVTQTPRYLIKTRGQQVTLSCSPISGHRSVSWYQQTPGQGLQFLFEYFSETQRNKGNFPGRFSGRQFSNSRSEMNVSTLELGDSALYLCASSDPGTEAFFGQGTRLTVV.

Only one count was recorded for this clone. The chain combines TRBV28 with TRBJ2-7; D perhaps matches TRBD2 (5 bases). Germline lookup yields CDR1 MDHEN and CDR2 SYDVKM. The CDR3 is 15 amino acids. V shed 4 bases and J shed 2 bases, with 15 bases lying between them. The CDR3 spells CASSSRRLRPYEQYF. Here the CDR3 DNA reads TGTGCCAGCAGTTCGCGGAGGTTACGCCCCTACGAGCAGTACTTC.

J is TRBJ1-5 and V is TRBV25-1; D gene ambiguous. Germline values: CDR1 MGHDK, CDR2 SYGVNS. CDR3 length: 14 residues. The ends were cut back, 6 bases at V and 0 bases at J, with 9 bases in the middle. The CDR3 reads CASRLPDSNQPQHF. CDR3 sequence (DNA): TGTGCCAGCAGGCTCCCAGATAGCAATCAGCCCCAGCATTTT.

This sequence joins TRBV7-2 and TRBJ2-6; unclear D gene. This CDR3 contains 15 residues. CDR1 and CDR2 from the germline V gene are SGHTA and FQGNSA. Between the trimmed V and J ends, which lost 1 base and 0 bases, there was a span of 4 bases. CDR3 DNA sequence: TGTGCCAGCAGCTTAGTCAGCTCTGGGGCCAACGTCCTGACTTTC. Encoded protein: CASSLVSSGANVLTF.

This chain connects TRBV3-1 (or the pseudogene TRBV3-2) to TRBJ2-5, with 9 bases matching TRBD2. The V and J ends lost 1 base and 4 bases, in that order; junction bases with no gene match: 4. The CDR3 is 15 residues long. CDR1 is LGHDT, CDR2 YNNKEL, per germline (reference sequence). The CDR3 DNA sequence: TGTGCCAGCAGCCAAGGTAGCGGGGGTGCAGAGACCCAGTACTTC. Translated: CASSQGSGGAETQYF.

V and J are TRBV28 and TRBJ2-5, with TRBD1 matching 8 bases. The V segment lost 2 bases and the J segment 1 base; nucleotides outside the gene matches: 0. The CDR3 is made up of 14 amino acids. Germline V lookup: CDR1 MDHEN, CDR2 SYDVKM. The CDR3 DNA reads TGTGCCAGCAGTTTACAGGGGGCCCAAGAGACCCAGTACTTC. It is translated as CASSLQGAQETQYF.

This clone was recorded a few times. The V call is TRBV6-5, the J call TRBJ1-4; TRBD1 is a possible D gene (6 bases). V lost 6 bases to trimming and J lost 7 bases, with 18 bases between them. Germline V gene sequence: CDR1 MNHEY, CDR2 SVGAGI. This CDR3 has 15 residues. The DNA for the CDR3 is TGTGCCAGCAGACGGACCAGGGGAGAGGGTGAAAAACTGTTTTTT. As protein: CASRRTRGEGEKLFF.

CDR3 amino acids: CASSERRENGNTQYF. The DNA for the CDR3 is TGTGCCAGCAGTGAAAGGAGGGAGAATGGAAATACGCAGTATTTT. The chain is built from TRBV6-1 and TRBJ2-3; maybe TRBD2 (6 bases). The CDR3 consists of 15 residues. Per the germline V gene, CDR1 is MNHNS and CDR2 is SASEGT. Trimming shortened V by 2 bases and J by 7 bases, and 16 bases separated the two germline ends.

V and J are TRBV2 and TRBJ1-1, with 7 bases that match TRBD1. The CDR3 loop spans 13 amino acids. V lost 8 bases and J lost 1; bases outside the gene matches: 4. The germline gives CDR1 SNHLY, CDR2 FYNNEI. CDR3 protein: CASGGQTNTEAFF. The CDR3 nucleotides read TGTGCCAGCGGGGGACAGACGAACACTGAAGCTTTCTTT.

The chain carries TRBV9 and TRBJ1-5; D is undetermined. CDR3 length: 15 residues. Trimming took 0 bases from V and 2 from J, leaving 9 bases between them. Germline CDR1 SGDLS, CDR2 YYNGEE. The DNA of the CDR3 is TGTGCCAGCAGCGTAGGAGTGAATGGCAATCAGCCCCAGCATTTT. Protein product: CASSVGVNGNQPQHF.

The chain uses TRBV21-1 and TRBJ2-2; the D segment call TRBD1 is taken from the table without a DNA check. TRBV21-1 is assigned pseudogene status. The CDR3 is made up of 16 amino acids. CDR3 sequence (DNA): TGTGCCAGCAGCGCGGAGGACAGGGCCAACACCGGGGAGCTGTTTTTT. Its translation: CASSAEDRANTGELFF.

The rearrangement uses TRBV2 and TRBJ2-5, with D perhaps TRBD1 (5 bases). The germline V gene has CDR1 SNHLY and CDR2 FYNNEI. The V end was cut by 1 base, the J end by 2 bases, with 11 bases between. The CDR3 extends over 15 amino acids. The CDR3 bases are TGTGCCAGCAGTGAAGTACCCAGGGATCAAGAGACCCAGTACTTC. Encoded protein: CASSEVPRDQETQYF.

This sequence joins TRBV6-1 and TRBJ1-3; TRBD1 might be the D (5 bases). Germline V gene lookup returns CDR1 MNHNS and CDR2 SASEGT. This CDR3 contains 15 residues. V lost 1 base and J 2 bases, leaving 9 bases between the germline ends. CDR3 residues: CASSEGRATGNTIYF. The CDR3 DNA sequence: TGTGCCAGCAGTGAAGGCAGGGCCACTGGAAACACCATATATTTT.

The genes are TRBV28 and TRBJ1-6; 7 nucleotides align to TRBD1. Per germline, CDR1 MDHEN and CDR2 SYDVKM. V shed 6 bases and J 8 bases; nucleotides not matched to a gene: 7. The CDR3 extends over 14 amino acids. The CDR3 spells CASRPSTGYSPLHF. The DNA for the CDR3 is TGTGCCAGCAGGCCTTCGACAGGGTATTCACCCCTCCACTTT.

The CDR3 loop is CASSLAGTGITGELFF. In DNA form, the CDR3 reads TGTGCCAGCAGCTTAGCCGGGACAGGGATCACCGGGGAGCTGTTTTTT. The chain employs TRBV11-1 and TRBJ2-2; 9 bases line up with TRBD1. The CDR3 sequence is 16 residues long. With V trimmed by 0 bases and J by 4 bases, 3 bases remained unmatched. The germline CDR1 and CDR2 sequences are SGHAT and FQDESV (reference sequence).

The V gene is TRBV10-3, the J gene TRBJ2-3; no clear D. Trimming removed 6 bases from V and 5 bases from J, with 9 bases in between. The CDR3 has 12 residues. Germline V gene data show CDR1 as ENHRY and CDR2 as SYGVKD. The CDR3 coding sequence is TGTGCCATCAGACTACGTGGAGATACGCAGTATTTT. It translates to CAIRLRGDTQYF.

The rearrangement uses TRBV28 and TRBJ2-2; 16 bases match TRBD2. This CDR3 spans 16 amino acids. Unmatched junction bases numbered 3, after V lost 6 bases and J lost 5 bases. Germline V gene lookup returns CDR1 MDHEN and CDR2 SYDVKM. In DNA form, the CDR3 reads TGTGCCAGCAGAACGGGACTAGCGGGGGGGACCGGGGAGCTGTTTTTT. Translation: CASRTGLAGGTGELFF.

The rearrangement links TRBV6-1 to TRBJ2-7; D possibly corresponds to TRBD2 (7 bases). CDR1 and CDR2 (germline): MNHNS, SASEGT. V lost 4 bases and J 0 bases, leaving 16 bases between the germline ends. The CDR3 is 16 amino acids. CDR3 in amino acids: CASSGHGGPSSYEQYF. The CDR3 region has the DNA TGTGCCAGCAGTGGGCACGGGGGGCCGAGCTCCTACGAGCAGTACTTC.

CDR3 nucleotide sequence: TGTGCCAGCAGGAGGCCCATGGGGAACACTGAAGCTTTCTTT. Its protein is CASRRPMGNTEAFF. The rearrangement joins TRBV6-5 to TRBJ1-1; no clear D. Germline lookup yields CDR1 MNHEY and CDR2 SVGAGI. This CDR3 region has 14 residues. V was shortened by 6 bases and J by 1 base, with 12 bases between the two germline ends.

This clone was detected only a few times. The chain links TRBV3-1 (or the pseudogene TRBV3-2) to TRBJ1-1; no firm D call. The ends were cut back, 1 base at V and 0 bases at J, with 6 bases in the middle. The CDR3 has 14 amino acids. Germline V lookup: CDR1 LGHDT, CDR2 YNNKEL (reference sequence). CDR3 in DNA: TGTGCCAGCAGCCAAGTCGTATTGAACACTGAAGCTTTCTTT. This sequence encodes CASSQVVLNTEAFF.

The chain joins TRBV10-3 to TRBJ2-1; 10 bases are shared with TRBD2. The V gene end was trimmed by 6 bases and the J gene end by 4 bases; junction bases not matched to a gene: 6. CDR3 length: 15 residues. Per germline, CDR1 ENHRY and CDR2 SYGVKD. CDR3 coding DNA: TGTGCCATCAGCTACAGCGGGGGGGAATACAATGAGCAGTTCTTC. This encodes CAISYSGGEYNEQFF.

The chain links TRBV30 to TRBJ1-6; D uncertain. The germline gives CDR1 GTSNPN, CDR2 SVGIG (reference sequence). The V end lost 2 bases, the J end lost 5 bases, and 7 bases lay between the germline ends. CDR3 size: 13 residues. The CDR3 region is CAWSTGNNSPLHF. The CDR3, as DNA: TGTGCCTGGAGTACCGGGAATAATTCACCCCTCCACTTT. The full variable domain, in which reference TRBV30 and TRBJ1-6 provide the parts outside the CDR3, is SQTIHQWPATLVQPVGSPLSLECTVEGTSNPNLYWYRQAAGRGLQLLFYSVGIGQISSEVPQNLSASRPQDRQFILSSKKLLLSDSGFYLCAWSTGNNSPLHFGNGTRLTVT.

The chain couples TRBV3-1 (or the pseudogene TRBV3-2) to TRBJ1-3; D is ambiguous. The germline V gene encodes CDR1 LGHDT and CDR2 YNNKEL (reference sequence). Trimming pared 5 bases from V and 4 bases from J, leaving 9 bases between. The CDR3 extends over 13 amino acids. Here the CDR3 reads CASSDGGGNTIYF. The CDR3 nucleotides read TGTGCCAGCAGCGATGGCGGAGGAAACACCATATATTTT.

CDR3 DNA: TGTGCCAGCAGTTACTCGTGGGTAGAGGGGGCCAATGAGCAGTTCTTC. It translates to CASSYSWVEGANEQFF. The chain combines TRBV6-5 with TRBJ2-1, with 7 bases matching TRBD1. J was trimmed by 6 bases and V by 0 bases; bases with no gene match: 8. The germline V gene has CDR1 MNHEY and CDR2 SVGAGI. The CDR3 has 16 amino acids.